Shown below are 27 T cell receptor beta chains from a single sample sequenced in a study of technical replicates of blood from several donors. TCRdb keeps only in-frame clones here, not all; method: immunoSEQ multiplex PCR. Among about 15,000 clones listed, over 75% were seen once. The sequenced sample was PBMCs. The receptors originated from a human donor in good health.

This chain links TRBV19 with TRBJ1-5; tentative D call: TRBD1 (6 bases). The V end lost 5 bases, the J end lost 5 bases, and 13 bases lay between the germline ends. Per the germline V gene, CDR1 is LNHDA and CDR2 is SQIVND (reference sequence). The CDR3 sequence is 14 residues long. Here the CDR3 reads CASSPLRGHQPQHF. The CDR3 DNA reads TGTGCCAGTAGTCCCCTCAGGGGTCATCAGCCCCAGCATTTT.

The J gene is TRBJ1-1, the V gene TRBV18; D is perhaps TRBD1 (5 bases). V lost 6 bases to trimming and J lost 3 bases, with 11 bases between them. The CDR3 has 13 amino acids. CDR1 and CDR2 from the germline V gene are KGHSH and LQKENI. CDR3 bases: TGTGCCAGCTCCGCGGCGGGGGACACTGAAGCTTTCTTT. As protein: CASSAAGDTEAFF.

The chain uses TRBV5-8 and TRBJ1-1; D not certain. Germline V gene data show CDR1 as SGHTS and CDR2 as YDEGEE. Trimming pared 7 bases from V and 7 bases from J, leaving 5 bases between. CDR3 length: 9 residues. The CDR3 DNA reads TGTGCCAGCCCAAATGAAGCTTTCTTT. Translated, it gives CASPNEAFF.

This chain connects TRBV12-5 to TRBJ2-7; D unclear. V was clipped by 1 base and J by 7 bases, with 8 bases between them. Germline-derived CDR1 and CDR2 are LGHNT and FRNRAP. This CDR3 comprises 12 residues. In DNA form, the CDR3 reads TGTGCTAGTGGTTTGGGTCCCGGGGAGCAGTACTTC. This encodes CASGLGPGEQYF.

This clone was picked up one time. The chain has TRBV2 and TRBJ1-5; D is unclear. The germline CDR1 and CDR2 sequences are SNHLY and FYNNEI. The CDR3 sequence is 14 residues long. V shed 7 bases and J shed 5 bases, with 15 bases lying between them. The CDR3, as DNA: TGTGCCAGCACTAGGGCGACGGGAGATCAGCCCCAGCATTTT. The encoded protein is CASTRATGDQPQHF. The complete variable domain, with remaining parts taken from reference TRBV2 and TRBJ1-5, reads EPEVTQTPSHQVTQMGQEVILRCVPISNHLYFYWYRQILGQKVEFLVSFYNNEISEKSEIFDDQFSVERPDGSNFTLKIRSTKLEDSAMYFCASTRATGDQPQHFGDGTRLSIL.

The chain combines TRBV6-1 with TRBJ2-3, with TRBD2 matching 9 bases. The CDR3 is 18 residues long. V dropped 1 base and J dropped 0; count of bases not matched to a gene: 8. Germline CDR1 reads MNHNS; CDR2 reads SASEGT. The CDR3 region is CASSEGSSGITSTDTQYF. For the CDR3, the DNA is TGTGCCAGCAGTGAAGGATCTAGCGGGATCACTAGCACAGATACGCAGTATTTT.

The chain uses TRBV7-9 and TRBJ1-1, with a possible D match to TRBD1 (5 bases). The CDR3 sequence is 13 residues long. Germline values: CDR1 SEHNR, CDR2 FQNEAQ (reference sequence). Trimming removed 5 bases at V and 6 bases at J, with 13 bases between. The CDR3, as DNA: TGTGCCAGCAGCCCCGGGACTTTCTCTGAAGCTTTCTTT. Encoded protein: CASSPGTFSEAFF.

The chain recombines TRBV5-1 with TRBJ2-7; 9 bases line up with TRBD1. CDR3 length: 14 amino acids. V shed 3 bases and J 5 bases; nucleotides not matched to a gene: 6. Per germline, CDR1 SGHRS and CDR2 YFSETQ. The CDR3 bases are TGCGCCAGCAGCTACGACGGGACAGGGAACGAGCAGTACTTC. This encodes CASSYDGTGNEQYF.

The chain uses TRBV28 and TRBJ1-5; the D gene is possibly TRBD1 (5 bases). Trimming shortened V by 10 bases and J by 2 bases, and 18 bases separated the two germline ends. The CDR3 loop spans 15 amino acids. CDR1 and CDR2 (germline): MDHEN, SYDVKM. CDR3 region: CATWFAGGGNQPQHF. The CDR3 nucleotides are TGTGCCACCTGGTTTGCGGGGGGTGGCAATCAGCCCCAGCATTTT.

This chain connects TRBV2 to TRBJ1-5; no definite D call. Trimming left V 8 bases short and J 0 bases short, with 11 bases between. Per germline, CDR1 SNHLY and CDR2 FYNNEI. CDR3 length equals 14 residues. The CDR3 reads CASQVLYSNQPQHF. CDR3 DNA sequence: TGTGCCAGCCAGGTCCTTTATAGCAATCAGCCCCAGCATTTT.

This sequence joins TRBV29-1 and TRBJ2-5; D not resolved. CDR3 length: 12 residues. Trimming shortened V by 5 bases and J by 4 bases, and 11 bases separated the two germline ends. Germline lookup yields CDR1 SQVTM and CDR2 ANQGSEA. The CDR3 is CSVLPIGETQYF. The CDR3, as DNA: TGCAGCGTTCTCCCGATCGGAGAGACCCAGTACTTC.

This chain links TRBV5-6 with TRBJ2-3; the D is unclear. V gave up 1 base and J gave up 5 bases, with 8 bases separating them. The CDR3 covers 13 residues. Germline values: CDR1 SGHDT, CDR2 YYEEEE. CDR3 in amino acids: CASSLLPRDTQYF. As DNA, the CDR3 is TGTGCCAGCAGCTTGCTTCCGAGAGATACGCAGTATTTT.

V gene TRBV30 combines with J gene TRBJ1-5, with 7 bases matching TRBD1. Germline V gene lookup returns CDR1 GTSNPN and CDR2 SVGIG (reference sequence). The V gene end was trimmed by 5 bases and the J gene end by 6 bases; junction bases not matched to a gene: 7. The CDR3 runs 13 residues. The CDR3 DNA reads TGTGCCTGGGACCGAGGGGGCGGTCAGCCCCAGCATTTT. Translated, it gives CAWDRGGGQPQHF.

This rearrangement joins TRBV10-2 to TRBJ2-1; 7 positions agree with TRBD2. With V trimmed by 9 bases and J by 3 bases, 5 bases remained unmatched. This CDR3 contains 13 residues. Germline V gene lookup returns CDR1 WSHSY and CDR2 SAAADI. The CDR3 is CARGGTLYNEQFF. CDR3 DNA sequence: TGCGCCAGGGGGGGGACCCTCTACAATGAGCAGTTCTTC.

The chain combines TRBV5-1 with TRBJ1-1; D gene uncertain. The germline V and J ends were trimmed by 2 bases and 1 base, with 9 bases remaining between them. This CDR3 is built from 14 residues. Germline V gene lookup returns CDR1 SGHRS and CDR2 YFSETQ. The CDR3 sequence is CASSLDSTNTEAFF. In nucleotides, the CDR3 is TGCGCCAGCAGCTTAGACTCAACGAACACTGAAGCTTTCTTT.

In its sample, this clone was seen once. The chain recombines TRBV9 with TRBJ2-3, with no clear D. Germline V CDR1 and CDR2: SGDLS, YYNGEE. The CDR3 is 12 residues long. V lost 3 bases and J lost 2, with 4 bases in between. CDR3: CASSADTDTQYF. The CDR3 bases are TGTGCCAGCAGCGCAGACACAGATACGCAGTATTTT.

The chain employs TRBV30 and TRBJ2-7; D unclear. Trimming removed 1 base at V and 1 base at J, with 23 bases between. The CDR3 length is 18 residues. Germline loops: CDR1 GTSNPN, CDR2 SVGIG (reference sequence). The CDR3 sequence: CAWSGFRDPWAYSYEQYF. In DNA form, the CDR3 reads TGTGCCTGGAGTGGCTTCCGAGATCCCTGGGCATATTCCTACGAGCAGTACTTC.

The gene calls are TRBV6-6 and TRBJ2-5; no clear D. V was trimmed by 2 bases and J by 1 base, leaving 11 bases between them. Germline V gives CDR1 MNHNY, CDR2 SVGAGI (reference sequence). The length of the CDR3 is 15 residues. The CDR3 region has the DNA TGTGCCAGCAGTTACCTCCGTCGGTCCCAAGAGACCCAGTACTTC. Its translation is CASSYLRRSQETQYF.

This clone was counted between two and nine times. The V call is TRBV5-1, the J call TRBJ1-1; 8 bases match TRBD1. The J segment lost 3 bases and the V segment lost 0 bases, leaving 1 base of the junction unmatched. The germline V gene encodes CDR1 SGHRS and CDR2 YFSETQ. This CDR3 contains 14 residues. The CDR3 DNA is TGCGCCAGCAGCTTGGCAGGGGGCTACACTGAAGCTTTCTTT. Protein sequence: CASSLAGGYTEAFF.

This rearrangement joins TRBV19 to TRBJ2-7, with 7 bases matching TRBD1. The germline V gene encodes CDR1 LNHDA and CDR2 SQIVND (reference sequence). CDR3 size: 16 residues. V dropped 5 bases and J dropped 2; count of bases not matched to a gene: 12. The CDR3 DNA reads as TGTGCCAGTAGTTCCCTCGTACAGGGGATTCCCTACGAGCAGTACTTC. Amino acid sequence: CASSSLVQGIPYEQYF.

This clone was seen just once. This chain uses TRBV19 with TRBJ1-5; D is ambiguous. V was cut by 3 bases and J by 5 bases, with 17 bases left in between. CDR3 size: 16 residues. CDR1 LNHDA and CDR2 SQIVND come from the germline V gene (reference sequence). As DNA, the CDR3 is TGTGCCAGTAGTATCCCGACTTGGTTTCGAGATCAGCCCCAGCATTTT. It specifies CASSIPTWFRDQPQHF.

The chain uses TRBV30 and TRBJ2-3, with 7 bases fitting TRBD1. The trim removed 1 base at V and 5 bases at J, leaving 3 bases unmatched. CDR3 size: 13 residues. CDR1 is GTSNPN, CDR2 SVGIG, per germline (reference sequence). The CDR3 DNA reads TGTGCCTGGAGTGAGGGGGCTGGAGATACGCAGTATTTT. Its protein product is CAWSEGAGDTQYF.

The chain joins TRBV19 to TRBJ2-6, with a tentative D call TRBD1 (7 bases). The CDR3 is made up of 15 amino acids. Trimming cost V 6 bases and J 2 bases, with 11 bases left between them. CDR1 LNHDA and CDR2 SQIVND come from the germline V gene (reference sequence). CDR3: CASSDREAGANVLTF. The CDR3 bases are TGTGCCAGTAGCGACAGGGAGGCTGGGGCCAACGTCCTGACTTTC. Drawing the rest from reference TRBV19 and TRBJ2-6, the complete variable domain is DGGITQSPKYLFRKEGQNVTLSCEQNLNHDAMYWYRQDPGQGLRLIYYSQIVNDFQKGDIAEGYSVSREKKESFPLTVTSAQKNPTAFYLCASSDREAGANVLTFGAGSRLTVL.

The chain couples TRBV27 to TRBJ2-5; 11 positions agree with TRBD2. The germline V gene encodes CDR1 MNHEY and CDR2 SMNVEV (reference sequence). This CDR3 comprises 15 residues. Germline trimming cut 8 bases from V and 5 bases from J; bases unmatched to any gene: 10. Written as DNA, the CDR3 is TGTGCCAGCCTCCCACTAGCGGGAGAGGGGGAGACCCAGTACTTC. The encoded protein is CASLPLAGEGETQYF.

This clone was counted once. This rearrangement joins TRBV9 to TRBJ2-1, with 14 bases lining up with TRBD2. Germline loops: CDR1 SGDLS, CDR2 YYNGEE. This CDR3 is built from 18 residues. The ends lost 2 bases at V and 5 bases at J; junction bases unmatched: 9. Written as DNA, the CDR3 is TGTGCCAGCAGCGTGACTAGCGGGAGGGCCGGATTGGACAATGAGCAGTTCTTC. Its protein product is CASSVTSGRAGLDNEQFF.

This rearrangement joins TRBV30 to TRBJ1-4, with 7 positions matching TRBD1. The germline CDR1 and CDR2 sequences are GTSNPN and SVGIG (reference sequence). After removal of 4 bases from V and 3 bases from J, the junction contained 5 bases not matched to a gene. The CDR3 covers 14 residues. CDR3 sequence reads: CAWTTGVANEKLFF. The CDR3, as DNA: TGTGCCTGGACAACAGGGGTGGCTAATGAAAAACTGTTTTTT.

V usage is TRBV6-9 and J usage is TRBJ1-4; D gene uncertain. Germline V lookup: CDR1 MNHGY, CDR2 SVAAGI. The CDR3 spans 15 residues. The V end lost 0 bases, the J end lost 7 bases, and 12 bases lay between the germline ends. In DNA form, the CDR3 reads TGTGCCAGCAGTTATTCAAGGCTTGAGGGTGAAAAACTGTTTTTT. Protein sequence: CASSYSRLEGEKLFF.